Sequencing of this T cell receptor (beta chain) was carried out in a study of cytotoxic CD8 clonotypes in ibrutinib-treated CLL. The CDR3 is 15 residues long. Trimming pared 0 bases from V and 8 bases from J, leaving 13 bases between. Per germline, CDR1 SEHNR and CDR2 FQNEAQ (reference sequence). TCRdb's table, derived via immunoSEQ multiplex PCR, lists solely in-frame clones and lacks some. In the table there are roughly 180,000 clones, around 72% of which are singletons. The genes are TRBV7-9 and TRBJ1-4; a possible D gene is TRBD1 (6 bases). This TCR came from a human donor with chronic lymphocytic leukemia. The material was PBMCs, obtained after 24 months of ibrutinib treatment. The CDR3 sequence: CASSLAGRGKEKLFF. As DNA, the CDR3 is TGTGCCAGCAGCTTAGCGGGCAGGGGAAAAGAAAAACTGTTTTTT. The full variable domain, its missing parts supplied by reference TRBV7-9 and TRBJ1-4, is DTGVSQNPRHKITKRGQNVTFRCDPISEHNRLYWYRQTLGQGPEFLTYFQNEAQLEKSRLLSDRFSAERPKGSFSTLEIQRTEQGDSAMYLCASSLAGRGKEKLFFGSGTQLSVL.